This TCR beta chain was documented in a study of CD4+ T cells in melanoma. General study results and limits: Reportedly, melanoma neoantigen-specific CD4+ T cells showed varied differentiation states.

V was cut by 8 bases and J by 2 bases, with 20 bases left in between. The CDR3 runs 16 residues. Germline V lookup: CDR1 SGDLS, CDR2 YYNGEE. The data were produced by immunoSEQ multiplex PCR, yet TCRdb's version contains in-frame clones alone and is incomplete. In the table there are about 10,000 clones, 65% to 70% of which are singletons. Concerning this clone: The antigen remains undetermined.

Specimen: cells from a culture (not recorded whether cultured in vitro). The V and J genes are TRBV9 and TRBJ2-1, with a weak D call TRBD2 (6 bases). The receptor was derived from a human donor with melanoma. This CDR3 is CARVLCHGGTYNEQFF. In DNA form, the CDR3 reads TGTGCCAGGGTTTTGTGTCACGGGGGTACCTACAATGAGCAGTTCTTC. Together with reference TRBV9 and TRBJ2-1, the CDR3 gives the full variable domain: DSGVTQTPKHLITATGQRVTLRCSPRSGDLSVYWYQQSLDQGLQFLIQYYNGEERAKGNILERFSAQQFPDLHSELNLSSLELGDSALYFCARVLCHGGTYNEQFFGPGTRLTVL.